The 18 T cell receptor beta chains reported below all come from one sample, sequenced in a study of blood T cell repertoires in COVID-19. Assay used: immunoSEQ multiplex PCR; TCRdb lists only in-frame clones, some missing. The data contain some 150,000 clones, 70% to 90% of them singletons. Sequencing was done on a sample of peripheral blood. Receptor source: a woman aged 55-69 years with COVID-19, enrolled during active disease.

Only a few counts were recorded for this clone. The rearrangement joins TRBV9 to TRBJ1-6, with 8 nucleotides matching TRBD1. Germline V gene sequence: CDR1 SGDLS, CDR2 YYNGEE. The V segment lost 4 bases and the J segment 7 bases; nucleotides outside the gene matches: 4. The CDR3 totals 14 residues. The CDR3 spells CASSLRQGNSPLHF. The CDR3 DNA reads TGTGCCAGCAGCCTGAGACAGGGGAATTCACCCCTCCACTTT. Filled out from reference TRBV9 and TRBJ1-6, the complete variable domain reads DSGVTQTPKHLITATGQRVTLRCSPRSGDLSVYWYQQSLDQGLQFLIQYYNGEERAKGNILERFSAQQFPDLHSELNLSSLELGDSALYFCASSLRQGNSPLHFGNGTRLTVT.

This chain uses TRBV12-3 or TRBV12-4 with TRBJ2-3; unclear D gene. V was pared by 5 bases and J by 4 bases, with 4 bases between. This CDR3 spans 11 amino acids. The CDR3 nucleotides are TGTGCCAGCAGTCATGCAGATACGCAGTATTTT. Residues: CASSHADTQYF.

The chain links TRBV9 to TRBJ2-7; TRBD2 aligns across 7 bases. Germline loops: CDR1 SGDLS, CDR2 YYNGEE. The CDR3 extends over 15 amino acids. With 4 bases clipped from V and 1 base from J, the junction kept 8 bases outside the gene matches. The CDR3 DNA is TGTGCCAGCAGCCCTTGGGGCGGGGGATCCTACGAGCAGTACTTC. This encodes CASSPWGGGSYEQYF.

The chain joins TRBV5-4 to TRBJ2-3, with 11 positions matching TRBD2. This CDR3 region has 16 residues. V shed 4 bases and J 6 bases; nucleotides not matched to a gene: 10. Germline V CDR1 and CDR2: SGHNT, YYREEE (reference sequence). CDR3 amino acids: CASSPLASGGRDTQYF. In nucleotides, the CDR3 is TGTGCCAGCAGCCCTCTGGCTAGCGGGGGGAGGGATACGCAGTATTTT. The full variable domain, completed using reference TRBV5-4 and TRBJ2-3, is ETGVTQSPTHLIKTRGQQVTLRCSSQSGHNTVSWYQQALGQGPQFIFQYYREEENGRGNFPPRFSGLQFPNYSSELNVNALELDDSALYLCASSPLASGGRDTQYFGPGTRLTVL.

This chain connects TRBV27 to TRBJ2-3, with D possibly TRBD2 on 7 matching bases. Looked up from germline, CDR1 is MNHEY and CDR2 is SMNVEV (reference sequence). CDR3 length: 13 residues. With 8 bases removed from V and 7 bases from J, the gap between germline ends came to 16 bases. This chain's CDR3 is CASRRRGPYTQYF. The CDR3 bases are TGTGCCAGCCGGCGGCGGGGGCCGTATACGCAGTATTTT.

V is TRBV18 and J is TRBJ1-2, with 7 bases matching TRBD1. The CDR3 contains 16 residues. Germline V gene sequence: CDR1 KGHSH, CDR2 LQKENI. The J segment lost 2 bases and the V segment lost 3 bases, leaving 9 bases of the junction unmatched. CDR3 nucleotides: TGTGCCAGCTCACCGGGTCGAAACAGGGGAAACTATGGCTACACCTTC. Its translation: CASSPGRNRGNYGYTF. The full variable domain, its missing parts supplied by reference TRBV18 and TRBJ1-2, is NAGVMQNPRHLVRRRGQEARLRCSPMKGHSHVYWYRQLPEEGLKFMVYLQKENIIDESGMPKERFSAEFPKEGPSILRIQQVVRGDSAAYFCASSPGRNRGNYGYTFGSGTRLTVV.

V gene TRBV5-1 combines with J gene TRBJ2-5, with D unresolved. The ends were cut back, 1 base at V and 3 bases at J, with 7 bases in the middle. Germline lookup yields CDR1 SGHRS and CDR2 YFSETQ. The CDR3 loop spans 13 amino acids. In DNA, the CDR3 is TGCGCCAGCAGCTTGAATAGTGAAGAGACCCAGTACTTC. This sequence encodes CASSLNSEETQYF.

This clone has a handful of counts. This sequence joins TRBV29-1 and TRBJ2-1; 8 bases fit TRBD1. This CDR3 has 15 amino acids. Germline loops: CDR1 SQVTM, CDR2 ANQGSEA. V was clipped by 2 bases and J by 6 bases; unmatched bases: 9. CDR3 DNA sequence: TGCAGCGTTGAAACCCTCCGGGACAGGCCCAATGAGCAGTTCTTC. Protein: CSVETLRDRPNEQFF.

The CDR3 bases are TGTGCCAGCAGTTACTCGATCGGTCAGCCCCAGCATTTT. Translated: CASSYSIGQPQHF. This rearrangement joins TRBV6-5 to TRBJ1-5; D is undetermined. The V gene lost 0 bases and the J gene lost 6 bases, with 6 bases spanning the gap. Germline lookup yields CDR1 MNHEY and CDR2 SVGAGI. The CDR3 runs to 13 residues.

This clone was seen once. V usage is TRBV15 and J usage is TRBJ2-1, with a weak D call TRBD2 (6 bases). The CDR3 sequence is 15 residues long. Per the germline V gene, CDR1 is LNHNV and CDR2 is YYDKDF (reference sequence). V was shortened by 1 base and J by 0 bases, with 7 bases between the two germline ends. CDR3 coding DNA: TGTGCCACCAGCAGAGTGGGGGGCTCCTACAATGAGCAGTTCTTC. This sequence encodes CATSRVGGSYNEQFF.

Note on this clone: Additional DNA sequences in this sample encode the identical CDR3. The chain recombines TRBV18 with TRBJ2-3; D is perhaps TRBD1 (5 bases). V lost 2 bases and J lost 0, with 9 bases in between. Germline V lookup: CDR1 KGHSH, CDR2 LQKENI. This CDR3 region has 15 residues. This CDR3 reads CASSPTGPSTDTQYF. In DNA form, the CDR3 reads TGTGCCAGCTCACCAACAGGTCCGAGCACAGATACGCAGTATTTT.

This chain joins TRBV27 and TRBJ2-7, with 11 nucleotides matching TRBD1. V lost 6 bases to trimming and J lost 7 bases; unmatched junction nucleotides: 14. Germline-derived CDR1 and CDR2 are MNHEY and SMNVEV (reference sequence). This CDR3 comprises 16 residues. DNA of the CDR3: TGTGCCAGCAGAATCACCGGGACAGGGGGTTTGGGGGAGCAGTACTTC. Translating gives CASRITGTGGLGEQYF.

The V gene is TRBV15, the J gene TRBJ1-2, with D unresolved. Trimming removed 0 bases at V and 4 bases at J, with 12 bases between. The CDR3 spans 15 residues. Germline V gene data show CDR1 as LNHNV and CDR2 as YYDKDF (reference sequence). The CDR3 protein is CATSRDYSFSYGYTF. The DNA of the CDR3 is TGTGCCACCAGCAGAGATTACAGTTTTAGCTATGGCTACACCTTC.

The chain couples TRBV5-5 to TRBJ2-7, with a tentative D call TRBD2 (6 bases). The germline gives CDR1 SGHKS, CDR2 YYEKEE (reference sequence). This CDR3 contains 14 residues. V was shortened by 0 bases and J by 2 bases, with 9 bases between the two germline ends. The CDR3 nucleotides are TGTGCCAGCAGCTTGGGACTAGAGACCTACGAGCAGTACTTC. This sequence encodes CASSLGLETYEQYF.

This chain joins TRBV5-1 and TRBJ2-7, with 11 bases aligning to TRBD1. The CDR3 covers 15 residues. The germline CDR1 and CDR2 sequences are SGHRS and YFSETQ. Trimming cost V 4 bases and J 3 bases; bases outside gene matches: 6. In DNA form, the CDR3 reads TGCGCCAGCAGCCCGGGACAGGGGGGGAACTACGAGCAGTACTTC. Its protein is CASSPGQGGNYEQYF.

This clone was observed a handful of times. The chain joins TRBV28 to TRBJ1-2; 7 bases agree with TRBD1. This CDR3 comprises 15 residues. Unmatched junction bases numbered 8, after V lost 6 bases and J lost 1 base. Per the germline V gene, CDR1 is MDHEN and CDR2 is SYDVKM. Here the CDR3 DNA reads TGTGCCAGCAGCCCCGGGACAGCAAATAACTATGGCTACACCTTC. As protein: CASSPGTANNYGYTF.

The chain combines TRBV9 with TRBJ2-1; the D gene is possibly TRBD2 (7 bases). Trimming shortened V by 0 bases and J by 6 bases, and 19 bases separated the two germline ends. This CDR3 has 17 residues. Germline V lookup: CDR1 SGDLS, CDR2 YYNGEE. CDR3 sequence: CASSVDLSWGGRNEQFF. As DNA, the CDR3 is TGTGCCAGCAGCGTAGATCTTTCGTGGGGGGGCCGCAATGAGCAGTTCTTC.

The CDR3 region has the DNA TGTGCCGGCGCCGAACCAGGGCCGAACTATGGCTACACCTTC. As protein: CAGAEPGPNYGYTF. The V gene is TRBV2, the J gene TRBJ1-2; D is possibly TRBD1 (5 bases). Germline values: CDR1 SNHLY, CDR2 FYNNEI. The CDR3 contains 14 residues. The V end was cut by 11 bases, the J end by 2 bases, with 18 bases between.